This record concerns one T cell receptor beta chain sequence. Its specificity is not known. The TCR alpha and TCR beta cDNA libraries, bearing sample barcodes and UMIs, were generated by 5'RACE using constant-segment primers. Via MiXCR, TCRdb re-called the 5' RACE reads, giving one row per CDR3 protein. Among fewer than 140,000 distinct CDR3 sequences, around an eighth were seen once, and the ten largest hold around 30%. V lost 1 base and J lost 5, with 11 bases in between. The length of the CDR3 is 15 residues. This specimen belongs to a study of T-cell memory formation after mild COVID-19. Study-wide points: Contracting CD8+ clones were enriched in EMRA, CD4+ mainly in CM and EM. The study found balanced CD4/CD8 in clones contracting day 15 to 85 and a CD4+ lean in later expanders. Some clones that responded were present in memory (sampled pre-infection), which suggests cross-reactive memory joined.

The receptor comes from an adult woman who had mild COVID-19 (a few samples of this study predate the infection). Cell type and time point are not known. The V and J genes are TRBV12-3 or TRBV12-4 and TRBJ1-4; a possible D gene is TRBD1 (5 bases). Input material: PBMCs or a T cell subset sorted from them (not recorded which). Written as DNA, the CDR3 is TGTGCCAGCAGTTTAGTCGGGGCTGGGAATGAAAAACTGTTTTTT. This gives the protein CASSLVGAGNEKLFF.